Each of the 30 T cell receptor beta chains below was sequenced from the same sample in a study of T cells in Graves' hyperthyroidism and ophthalmopathy. Amplified TCR beta CDR3 regions derived from RNA transcripts. Using the HTBI primer set, a first-round RT-PCR was run on the TCR CDR3. From the multiplex PCR reads, TCRdb called clonotypes with MiXCR, one entry per CDR3 protein. The sample carries approximately 600,000 distinct CDR3 sequences, approximately 15% recorded once. Sequencing was performed on blood. Receptors were obtained from a woman aged 25 to 39 with Graves' hyperthyroidism that later progressed to Graves' ophthalmopathy.

This clonotype came up many times. The V and J genes are TRBV20-1 and TRBJ1-1, with TRBD1 identical over 7 bases. Unmatched junction bases numbered 12, after V lost 6 bases and J lost 5 bases. The CDR3 is 14 amino acids. Germline values: CDR1 DFQATT, CDR2 SNEGSKA (reference sequence). The CDR3 region has the DNA TGCAGTGCCGCACGATTAACAGGGGCGACTGAAGCTTTCTTT. Protein: CSAARLTGATEAFF.

This clonotype was seen repeatedly, ten times or more. The rearrangement joins TRBV29-1 to TRBJ2-7, with 7 bases fitting TRBD2. Trimming cost V 7 bases and J 4 bases; bases outside gene matches: 16. From germline, CDR1 is SQVTM and CDR2 ANQGSEA. The CDR3 is 15 amino acids. The CDR3 DNA reads TGCAGCGGGACCTCGACTGGGGGAGGGTCATACGAGCAGTACTTC. Protein product: CSGTSTGGGSYEQYF.

This clonotype was detected many times. The gene calls are TRBV18 and TRBJ1-4; TRBD1 agrees at 7 bases. The junction had 1 base not matched to a gene; V was cut back by 3 bases and J by 6 bases. The CDR3 length is 13 residues. Looked up from germline, CDR1 is KGHSH and CDR2 is LQKENI. This CDR3 is CASSPGQDEKLFF. In nucleotides, the CDR3 is TGTGCCAGCTCACCCGGACAGGATGAAAAACTGTTTTTT.

In its sample, this clonotype was seen many times. The chain uses TRBV6-1 and TRBJ2-5; 10 bases fit TRBD2. Germline V gives CDR1 MNHNS, CDR2 SASEGT. There are 14 residues in the CDR3. V was clipped by 5 bases and J by 3 bases; unmatched bases: 3. The CDR3 spells CASSILAGEETQYF. The CDR3 DNA follows: TGTGCCAGCAGTATCCTAGCGGGAGAAGAGACCCAGTACTTC.

Ten or more counts support this clonotype. This chain links TRBV19 with TRBJ2-7; tentative D call: TRBD1 (6 bases). The germline CDR1 and CDR2 sequences are LNHDA and SQIVND (reference sequence). This CDR3 is 14 amino acids long. Deletions cut 4 bases from V and 6 bases from J, with 16 bases between. CDR3 loop: CASSTYETGGEQYF. DNA of the CDR3: TGTGCCAGTAGTACTTATGAGACAGGAGGCGAGCAGTACTTC.

This clonotype was found many times. This chain joins TRBV20-1 and TRBJ1-4; D remains unclear. The CDR3 has 14 amino acids. The germline gives CDR1 DFQATT, CDR2 SNEGSKA (reference sequence). Deletions cut 1 base from V and 5 bases from J, with 11 bases between. As DNA, the CDR3 is TGCAGTGCTAGAGTAGGAGGGCGAAATGAAAAACTGTTTTTT. This translates into CSARVGGRNEKLFF.

A few counts support this clonotype. The chain uses TRBV7-9 and TRBJ2-7, with D perhaps TRBD2 (6 bases). The germline V gene has CDR1 SEHNR and CDR2 FQNEAQ (reference sequence). The CDR3 contains 15 residues. Trimming stripped 4 bases from V and 2 bases from J, with 15 bases between. The DNA for the CDR3 is TGTGCCAGCAGCTCAAGTAGCGGACTTGCCTACGAGCAGTACTTC. It codes for CASSSSSGLAYEQYF. The variable domain in full, with the rest retrieved from reference TRBV7-9 and TRBJ2-7, is DTGVSQNPRHKITKRGQNVTFRCDPISEHNRLYWYRQTLGQGPEFLTYFQNEAQLEKSRLLSDRFSAERPKGSFSTLEIQRTEQGDSAMYLCASSSSSGLAYEQYFGPGTRLTVT.

Regarding this clonotype: A much larger clonotype is one base distant, so this may be a read error. The chain carries TRBV19 and TRBJ1-1, with D uncertain. CDR1 and CDR2 from the germline V gene are LNHDA and SQIVND (reference sequence). The V end was cut by 0 bases, the J end by 4 bases, with 15 bases between. This CDR3 comprises 16 residues. The CDR3 sequence is CASSIDLPRLVTEAFF. The CDR3 DNA sequence: TGTGCCAGTAGTATAGACCTCCCCCGGTTAGTCACTGAAGCTTTCTTT. Looking up the rest from reference TRBV19 and TRBJ1-1 gives the full variable domain: DGGITQSPKYLFRKEGQNVTLSCEQNLNHDAMYWYRQDPGQGLRLIYYSQIVNDFQKGDIAEGYSVSREKKESFPLTVTSAQKNPTAFYLCASSIDLPRLVTEAFFGQGTRLTVV.

The V gene is TRBV3-1, the J gene TRBJ2-7; 9 nucleotides agree with TRBD1. Germline CDR1 LGHDT, CDR2 YNNKEL (reference sequence). Trimming took 4 bases from V and 6 from J; bases not matched to a gene: 7. The CDR3 spans 14 residues. For the CDR3, the DNA is TGTGCCAGCAGCCGATACTCGACAGGGGGCGAGCAGTACTTC. The encoded protein is CASSRYSTGGEQYF.

The sample holds many counts of this clonotype. The chain is built from TRBV20-1 and TRBJ2-1, with 10 bases fitting TRBD2. The CDR3 is made up of 13 amino acids. Germline V lookup: CDR1 DFQATT, CDR2 SNEGSKA (reference sequence). V lost 6 bases and J lost 5; bases outside the gene matches: 4. As DNA, the CDR3 is TGCAGTGCCGAGCGGGAGGGCCACAATGAGCAGTTCTTC. Its translation: CSAEREGHNEQFF.

This clonotype was counted between two and nine times. This chain connects TRBV7-9 to TRBJ2-2, with 10 bases that match TRBD1. Germline loops: CDR1 SEHNR, CDR2 FQNEAQ (reference sequence). The CDR3 sequence is 16 residues long. With V trimmed by 4 bases and J by 4 bases, 6 bases remained unmatched. The CDR3 coding sequence is TGTGCCAGCAGCTACGAGACAGGGGGCCCCACCGGGGAGCTGTTTTTT. Translation: CASSYETGGPTGELFF. Supplemented by reference TRBV7-9 and TRBJ2-2, the full variable domain reads DTGVSQNPRHKITKRGQNVTFRCDPISEHNRLYWYRQTLGQGPEFLTYFQNEAQLEKSRLLSDRFSAERPKGSFSTLEIQRTEQGDSAMYLCASSYETGGPTGELFFGEGSRLTVL.

J is TRBJ2-7 and V is TRBV7-2; tentative D call: TRBD1 (6 bases). The CDR3 totals 14 residues. Trimming pared 4 bases from V and 5 bases from J, leaving 15 bases between. The germline CDR1 and CDR2 sequences are SGHTA and FQGNSA. Here the CDR3 reads CASSSQTGRDEQYF. The CDR3 nucleotides read TGTGCCAGCAGCTCACAGACAGGCCGGGACGAGCAGTACTTC.

This clonotype was observed many times. The chain employs TRBV12-3 or TRBV12-4 and TRBJ1-5, with 10 bases that match TRBD1. The CDR3 length is 14 residues. V dropped 3 bases and J dropped 5; count of bases not matched to a gene: 1. The CDR3 sequence is CASSFGTGDQPQHF. DNA for the CDR3: TGTGCCAGCAGTTTTGGGACAGGGGATCAGCCCCAGCATTTT.

This clonotype has ten or more counts. The V and J genes are TRBV29-1 and TRBJ1-2, with 7 bases identical to TRBD1. The J segment lost 8 bases and the V segment lost 4 bases, leaving 13 bases of the junction unmatched. From germline, CDR1 is SQVTM and CDR2 ANQGSEA. CDR3 size: 14 residues. The CDR3, as DNA: TGCAGCGTTGGGGGACAGACGTCGCCCTTGGGCTACACCTTC. This encodes CSVGGQTSPLGYTF.

About this clonotype itself: A much larger clone differs by one base, so this may be a read error. In DNA form, the CDR3 reads TGTGCCACCAGTGATTTGCAGGGGTACGATGAGCAGTTCTTC. Residues: CATSDLQGYDEQFF. The rearrangement uses TRBV24-1 and TRBJ2-1, with a tentative D call TRBD1 (6 bases). Trimming removed 0 bases at V and 8 bases at J, with 10 bases between. In germline, CDR1 is KGHDR, CDR2 SFDVKD. The CDR3 extends over 14 amino acids.

This clonotype was counted ten times or more. This chain uses TRBV12-5 with TRBJ2-5, with TRBD2 matching 12 bases. This CDR3 has 19 amino acids. CDR1 is LGHNT and CDR2 is FRNRAP in the germline V gene. The V segment lost 0 bases and the J segment 5 bases; nucleotides outside the gene matches: 13. The CDR3 reads CASGLVPGLAGSRRETQYF. In nucleotides, the CDR3 is TGTGCTAGTGGTTTGGTTCCGGGACTAGCGGGCTCTCGAAGGGAGACCCAGTACTTC.

There are a few counts of this clonotype. V usage is TRBV29-1 and J usage is TRBJ2-7; 7 bases fit TRBD2. Germline V gene sequence: CDR1 SQVTM, CDR2 ANQGSEA. After removal of 0 bases from V and 6 bases from J, the junction contained 5 bases not matched to a gene. CDR3 size: 13 residues. CDR3 in amino acids: CSVEDREAGEQYF. The CDR3 DNA reads as TGCAGCGTTGAAGATCGGGAGGCGGGCGAGCAGTACTTC.

This clonotype was observed at least ten times. The chain combines TRBV6-5 with TRBJ1-5, with no clear D. This CDR3 has 13 amino acids. Germline V CDR1 and CDR2: MNHEY, SVGAGI. V gave up 2 bases and J gave up 7 bases, with 9 bases separating them. Here the CDR3 DNA reads TGTGCCAGCAGTTACGTGGAGACCCAGCCCCAGCATTTT. This translates into CASSYVETQPQHF.

This clonotype occurred a few times. V gene TRBV7-2 combines with J gene TRBJ2-1; D remains ambiguous. The CDR3 runs to 16 residues. Trimming took off 2 bases at V and 1 base at J, with 12 bases between the two ends. Per the germline V gene, CDR1 is SGHTA and CDR2 is FQGNSA. The DNA for the CDR3 is TGTGCCAGCAGCTTATACGAGCTGAGTTCCTACAATGAGCAGTTCTTC. Its protein is CASSLYELSSYNEQFF. Variable domain in full (rest from reference TRBV7-2 and TRBJ2-1): GAGVSQSPSNKVTEKGKDVELRCDPISGHTALYWYRQSLGQGLEFLIYFQGNSAPDKSGLPSDRFSAERTGGSVSTLTIQRTQQEDSAVYLCASSLYELSSYNEQFFGPGTRLTVL.

The sample holds many counts of this clonotype. This chain connects TRBV28 to TRBJ2-7, with 7 bases that match TRBD1. Germline lookup yields CDR1 MDHEN and CDR2 SYDVKM. V dropped 5 bases and J dropped 1; count of bases not matched to a gene: 8. This CDR3 is built from 15 residues. CDR3 in DNA: TGTGCCAGCAGTCTCCGGACAGGCTTTTCCTACGAGCAGTACTTC. Translation gives CASSLRTGFSYEQYF.

This chain joins TRBV7-6 and TRBJ1-1; D ambiguous. V was clipped by 5 bases and J by 5 bases, with 12 bases between them. This CDR3 is built from 13 residues. Germline CDR1 and CDR2: SGHVS and FNYEAQ. The CDR3 sequence: CASSAPGRTEAFF. CDR3 bases: TGTGCCAGCAGCGCCCCAGGACGGACTGAAGCTTTCTTT.

This clonotype showed up many times. CDR3 sequence (DNA): TGTGCCAGCAGTCCCGGGACAGGGACCTATGGCTACACCTTC. As protein: CASSPGTGTYGYTF. The chain employs TRBV28 and TRBJ1-2; 9 nucleotides agree with TRBD1. The J segment lost 4 bases and the V segment lost 5 bases, leaving 5 bases of the junction unmatched. Per the germline V gene, CDR1 is MDHEN and CDR2 is SYDVKM. The CDR3 contains 14 residues.

There are many counts of this clonotype. The chain carries TRBV6-2 or TRBV6-3 and TRBJ1-6; unclear D gene. This CDR3 has 13 residues. Germline-derived CDR1 and CDR2 are MNHEY and SVGEGT. Trimming shortened V by 2 bases and J by 7 bases, and 6 bases separated the two germline ends. As DNA, the CDR3 is TGTGCCAGCAGTTACGACGGGAATTCACCCCTCCACTTT. Encoded protein: CASSYDGNSPLHF.

This clonotype was detected many times. This chain joins TRBV30 and TRBJ2-7; the D is unclear. CDR3 size: 15 residues. Trimming took off 1 base at V and 0 bases at J, with 13 bases between the two ends. Germline loops: CDR1 GTSNPN, CDR2 SVGIG (reference sequence). The CDR3 nucleotides read TGTGCCTGGAGTGGGGTCCCCAGCGACTCCTACGAGCAGTACTTC. Protein sequence: CAWSGVPSDSYEQYF.

This clonotype has a count of ten or more. The gene calls are TRBV19 and TRBJ2-1, with D possibly being TRBD1 or TRBD2 (5 bases each). Germline CDR1 LNHDA, CDR2 SQIVND (reference sequence). V gave up 0 bases and J gave up 9 bases, with 15 bases separating them. The length of the CDR3 is 15 residues. This chain's CDR3 is CASSIDPTGAGEQFF. CDR3 coding DNA: TGTGCCAGTAGTATAGATCCCACCGGGGCGGGTGAGCAGTTCTTC.

This clonotype appeared many times. The chain links TRBV10-3 to TRBJ1-5; no definite D call. This CDR3 spans 14 amino acids. Germline V lookup: CDR1 ENHRY, CDR2 SYGVKD. V was shortened by 4 bases and J by 0 bases, with 7 bases between the two germline ends. In DNA, the CDR3 is TGTGCCATCAGTGGTACGCCTAGCAATCAGCCCCAGCATTTT. Amino acids: CAISGTPSNQPQHF.

The chain combines TRBV25-1 with TRBJ2-1, with TRBD1 matching 8 bases. The CDR3 is made up of 16 amino acids. Germline loops: CDR1 MGHDK, CDR2 SYGVNS. V trimming: 7 bases; J trimming: 1 base; junction bases outside the gene matches: 9. CDR3 in amino acids: CASTPDQGASYNEQFF. CDR3 coding DNA: TGTGCCAGCACCCCCGATCAGGGGGCATCCTACAATGAGCAGTTCTTC.

The gene calls are TRBV30 and TRBJ1-1; D is unclear. The CDR3 covers 15 residues. CDR1 GTSNPN and CDR2 SVGIG come from the germline V gene (reference sequence). Trimming cost V 3 bases and J 1 base, with 15 bases left between them. The CDR3 reads CAWSGHNEENTEAFF. Written as DNA, the CDR3 is TGTGCCTGGAGCGGCCATAACGAGGAGAACACTGAAGCTTTCTTT. Based on the CDR3 plus reference TRBV30 and TRBJ1-1, the full variable domain is SQTIHQWPATLVQPVGSPLSLECTVEGTSNPNLYWYRQAAGRGLQLLFYSVGIGQISSEVPQNLSASRPQDRQFILSSKKLLLSDSGFYLCAWSGHNEENTEAFFGQGTRLTVV.

This clonotype was observed at least ten times. J is TRBJ2-1 and V is TRBV27; 13 bases are a match to TRBD2. This CDR3 spans 15 amino acids. CDR1 is MNHEY, CDR2 SMNVEV, per germline (reference sequence). Trimming took 4 bases from V and 8 from J; bases not matched to a gene: 5. This CDR3 reads CASSSPGLAGYEQFF. CDR3 nucleotide sequence: TGTGCCAGCAGTTCACCGGGACTAGCGGGATATGAGCAGTTCTTC.

This clonotype was counted at least ten times. V usage is TRBV20-1 and J usage is TRBJ2-3, with D perhaps matching TRBD1 (5 bases). The CDR3 sequence is 14 residues long. Germline V gene data show CDR1 as DFQATT and CDR2 as SNEGSKA (reference sequence). V was pared by 6 bases and J by 4 bases, with 17 bases between. In nucleotides, the CDR3 is TGCAGTGCCCCTTCCACGACAGAAGCAGATACGCAGTATTTT. Its protein product is CSAPSTTEADTQYF.